This T cell receptor beta chain was sequenced in a study of CD8 T cells in ankylosing spondylitis. Each CDR3 protein gets one entry after TCRdb re-called the 5' RACE reads with MiXCR. The sample consists of roughly 130,000 distinct CDR3 sequences, approximately 8.4% of them appearing once. This CDR3 has 15 residues. V was shortened by 0 bases and J by 6 bases, with 12 bases between the two germline ends. The germline gives CDR1 DFQATT, CDR2 SNEGSKA (reference sequence). This clonotype occurred a few times. This receptor was identified in a male donor with ankylosing spondylitis. This chain uses TRBV20-1 with TRBJ1-6; tentative D call: TRBD1 (6 bases). The sequenced sample consisted of synovial fluid, either unsorted or a sorted T cell fraction (not recorded which). The CDR3 DNA is TGCAGTGCTAGAGAAAAGGGAGGGGGTAATTCACCCCTCCACTTT. Translated, it gives CSAREKGGGNSPLHF.